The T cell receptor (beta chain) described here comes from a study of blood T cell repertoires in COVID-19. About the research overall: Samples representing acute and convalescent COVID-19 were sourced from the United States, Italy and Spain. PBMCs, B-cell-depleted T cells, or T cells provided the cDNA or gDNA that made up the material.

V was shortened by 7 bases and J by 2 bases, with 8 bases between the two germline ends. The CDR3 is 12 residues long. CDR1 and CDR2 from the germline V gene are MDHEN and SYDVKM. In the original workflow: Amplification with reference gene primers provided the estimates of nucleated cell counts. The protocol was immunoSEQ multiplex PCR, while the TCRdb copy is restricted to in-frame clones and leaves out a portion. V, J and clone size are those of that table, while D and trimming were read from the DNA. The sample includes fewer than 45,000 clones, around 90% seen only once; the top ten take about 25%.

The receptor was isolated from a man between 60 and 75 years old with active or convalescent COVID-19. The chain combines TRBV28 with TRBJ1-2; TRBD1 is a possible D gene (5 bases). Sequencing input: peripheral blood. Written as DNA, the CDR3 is TGTGCCAGCAATAAGGGGAACTATGGCTACACCTTC. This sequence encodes CASNKGNYGYTF.